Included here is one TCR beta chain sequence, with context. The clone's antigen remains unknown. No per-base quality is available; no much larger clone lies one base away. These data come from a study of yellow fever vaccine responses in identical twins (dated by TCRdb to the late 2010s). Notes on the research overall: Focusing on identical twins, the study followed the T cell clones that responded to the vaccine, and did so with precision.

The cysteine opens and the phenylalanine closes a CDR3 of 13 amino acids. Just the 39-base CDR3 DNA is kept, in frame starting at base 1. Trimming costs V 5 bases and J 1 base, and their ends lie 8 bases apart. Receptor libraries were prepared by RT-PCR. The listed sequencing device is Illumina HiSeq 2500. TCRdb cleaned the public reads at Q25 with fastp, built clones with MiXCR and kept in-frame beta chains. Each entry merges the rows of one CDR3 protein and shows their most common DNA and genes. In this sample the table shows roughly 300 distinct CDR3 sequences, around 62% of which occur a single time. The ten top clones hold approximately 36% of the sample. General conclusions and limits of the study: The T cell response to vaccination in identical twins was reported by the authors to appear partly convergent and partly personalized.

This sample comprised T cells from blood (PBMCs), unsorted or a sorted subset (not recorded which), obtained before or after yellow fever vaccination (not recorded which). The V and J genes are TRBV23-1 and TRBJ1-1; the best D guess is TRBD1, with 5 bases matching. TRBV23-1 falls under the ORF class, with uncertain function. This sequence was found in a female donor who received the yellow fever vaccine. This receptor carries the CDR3 CASSATENTEAFF. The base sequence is TGCGCCAGCAGTGCGACAGAGAACACTGAAGCTTTCTTT.